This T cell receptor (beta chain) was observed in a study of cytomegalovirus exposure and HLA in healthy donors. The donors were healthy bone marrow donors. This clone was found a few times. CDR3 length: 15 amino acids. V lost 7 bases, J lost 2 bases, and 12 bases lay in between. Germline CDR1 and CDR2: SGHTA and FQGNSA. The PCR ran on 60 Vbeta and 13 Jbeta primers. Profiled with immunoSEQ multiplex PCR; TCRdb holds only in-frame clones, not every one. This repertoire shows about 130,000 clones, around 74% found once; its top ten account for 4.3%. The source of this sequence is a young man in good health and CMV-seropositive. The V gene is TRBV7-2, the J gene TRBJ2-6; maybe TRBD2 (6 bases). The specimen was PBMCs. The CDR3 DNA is TGTGCCAGCATAAGGGGACTTACTGGGGCCAACGTCCTGACTTTC. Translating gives CASIRGLTGANVLTF. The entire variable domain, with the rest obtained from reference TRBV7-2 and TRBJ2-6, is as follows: GAGVSQSPSNKVTEKGKDVELRCDPISGHTALYWYRQSLGQGLEFLIYFQGNSAPDKSGLPSDRFSAERTGGSVSTLTIQRTQQEDSAVYLCASIRGLTGANVLTFGAGSRLTVL.